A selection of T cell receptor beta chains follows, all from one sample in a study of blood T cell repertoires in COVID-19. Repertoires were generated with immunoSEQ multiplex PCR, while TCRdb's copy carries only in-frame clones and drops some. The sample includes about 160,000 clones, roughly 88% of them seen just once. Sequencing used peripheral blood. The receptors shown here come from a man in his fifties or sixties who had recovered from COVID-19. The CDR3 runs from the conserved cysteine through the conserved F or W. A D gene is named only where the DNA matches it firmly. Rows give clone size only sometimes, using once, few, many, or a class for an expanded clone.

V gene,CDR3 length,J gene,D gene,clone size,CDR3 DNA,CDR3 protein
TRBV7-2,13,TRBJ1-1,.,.,TGTGCCAGCAGCTTAGGGGCCCGCACTGAAGCTTTCTTT,CASSLGARTEAFF
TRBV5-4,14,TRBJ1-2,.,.,TGTGCCAGCAGTTCACAGGGAAGGAACTATGGCTACACCTTC,CASSSQGRNYGYTF
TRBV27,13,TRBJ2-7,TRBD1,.,TGTGCCAGCAGTGGGGACAGGGGTGGCGAGCAGTACTTC,CASSGDRGGEQYF
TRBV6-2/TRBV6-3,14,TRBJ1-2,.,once,TGTGCCAGCAGTTACCCCGCAGGGAACTATGGCTACACCTTC,CASSYPAGNYGYTF
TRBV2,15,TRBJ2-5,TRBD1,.,TGTGCCAGCAGTGGACAGGGATCGTCCCAAGAGACCCAGTACTTC,CASSGQGSSQETQYF
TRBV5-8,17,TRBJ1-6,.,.,TGTGCCAGCAGCTTCTCGGGGTTCGGGGATCCGGGTTCACCCCTCCACTTT,CASSFSGFGDPGSPLHF
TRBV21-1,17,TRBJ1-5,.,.,TGTGCCAGCAGCAAAGCAAGGGGCAGGGAGGATGGTCAGCCCCAGCATTTT,CASSKARGREDGQPQHF
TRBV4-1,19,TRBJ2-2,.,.,TGCGCCAGCAGGCGCGAATTGCCCGGGGGGCTTTTGAACACCGGGGAGCTGTTTTTT,CASRRELPGGLLNTGELFF
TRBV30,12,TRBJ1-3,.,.,TGTGCCTGGATGAGCTCTGGAAACACCATATATTTT,CAWMSSGNTIYF
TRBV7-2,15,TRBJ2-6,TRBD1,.,TGTGCCAGCAGTATACAGGGGGATGGGGCCAACGTCCTGACTTTC,CASSIQGDGANVLTF
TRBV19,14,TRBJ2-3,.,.,TGTGCCAGTCAGCGAGCGATAAGCACAGATACGCAGTATTTT,CASQRAISTDTQYF
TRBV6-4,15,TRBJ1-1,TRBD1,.,TGTGCCAACCATTTTACCGAGGGGGCGCGGGGTAAAGCTTTCTTT,CANHFTEGARGKAFF
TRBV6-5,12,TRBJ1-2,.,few,TGTGCCAGCTGGGCAGGGGACTATGGCTACACCTTC,CASWAGDYGYTF
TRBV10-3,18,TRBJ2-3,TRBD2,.,TGTGCCATCAGTGAGTCGACTCAGGGCGGGAGAAGCACAGATACGCAGTATTTT,CAISESTQGGRSTDTQYF
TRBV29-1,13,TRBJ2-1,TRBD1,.,TGCACCATCGGGGGGACAGGGTCGAATGAGCAGTTCTTC,CTIGGTGSNEQFF
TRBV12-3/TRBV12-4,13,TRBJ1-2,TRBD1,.,TGTGCCAGCAGCTTGGACAGGGTAGGCGGCTACACCTTC,CASSLDRVGGYTF
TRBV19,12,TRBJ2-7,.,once,TGTGCCAGTAGTGACAGTTACGACGAGCAGTACTTC,CASSDSYDEQYF
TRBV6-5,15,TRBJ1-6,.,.,TGTGCCAGCAGCCTTGCGTTAGGGGCCGATTCACCCCTCCACTTT,CASSLALGADSPLHF
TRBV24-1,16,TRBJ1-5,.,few,TGTGCCACCAGTGATTCATCCGGGATTAGCAATCAGCCCCAGCATTTT,CATSDSSGISNQPQHF
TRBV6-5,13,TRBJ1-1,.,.,TGTGCCAGCAGGGCCGCGGGGGGGACTGAAGCTTTCTTT,CASRAAGGTEAFF
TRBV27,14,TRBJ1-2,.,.,TGTGCCAGCAGTTTTGCGGGGGGCCGCCTTGGCTACACCTTC,CASSFAGGRLGYTF
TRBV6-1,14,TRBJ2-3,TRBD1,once,TGTGCCAGCAGTGACCCAGGGGGCGCAGATACGCAGTATTTT,CASSDPGGADTQYF
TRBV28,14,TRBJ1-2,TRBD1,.,TGTGCCAGCAGTTTAGCACAGGGGCTTTATGGCTACACCTTC,CASSLAQGLYGYTF
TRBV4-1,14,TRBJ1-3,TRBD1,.,TGCGCCAGCAGCCAGGCGGACAGGGGATACACCATATATTTT,CASSQADRGYTIYF
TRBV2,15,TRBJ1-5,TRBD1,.,TGTGCCAGCAGCCCCACAGGGGACCTCAATCAGCCCCAGCATTTT,CASSPTGDLNQPQHF
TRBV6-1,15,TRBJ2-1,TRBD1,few,TGTGCCAGCAGTGATCCCGGACAGGGGTACAATGAGCAGTTCTTC,CASSDPGQGYNEQFF
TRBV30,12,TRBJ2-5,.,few,TGTGCCTGGAGAGGGGTAAGAGAGACCCAGTACTTC,CAWRGVRETQYF
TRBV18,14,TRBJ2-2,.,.,TGTGCCAGCTCACCAGGACAGAACACCGGGGAGCTGTTTTTT,CASSPGQNTGELFF
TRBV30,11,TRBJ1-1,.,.,TGTGCCTGGAGTGTAGCATATCAAGCTTTCTTT,CAWSVAYQAFF
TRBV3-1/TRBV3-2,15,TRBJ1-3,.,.,TGTGCCAGCAGCCAAGCATCGGACATTGGAAACACCATATATTTT,CASSQASDIGNTIYF
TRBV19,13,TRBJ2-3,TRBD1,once,TGTGCCAGTAAGGGGACAGGGACAGATACGCAGTATTTT,CASKGTGTDTQYF
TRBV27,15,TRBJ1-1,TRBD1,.,TGTGCCAGCAGGGGACAGGGGGCCTGGAACACTGAAGCTTTCTTT,CASRGQGAWNTEAFF
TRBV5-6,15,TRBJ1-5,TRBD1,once,TGTGCCAGCAGCTACGGGACAGGGAAAGGTCAGCCCCAGCATTTT,CASSYGTGKGQPQHF
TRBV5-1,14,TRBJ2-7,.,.,TGCGCCAGCAGCCCCGAGGTGCACTCCTACGAGCAGTACTTC,CASSPEVHSYEQYF
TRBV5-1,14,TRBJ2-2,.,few,TGCGCCAGCACGGACAGACAGAACACCGGGGAGCTGTTTTTT,CASTDRQNTGELFF
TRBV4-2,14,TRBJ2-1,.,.,TGTGCCAGCAGCCAGGCGACAGCCGAAAATGAGCAGTTCTTC,CASSQATAENEQFF
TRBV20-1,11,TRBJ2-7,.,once,TGCAGTGCTGACACCGGGGGTGAGCAGTACTTC,CSADTGGEQYF
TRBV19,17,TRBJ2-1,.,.,TGTGCCAGTAGTATGCTGGGGGTCGGGAGCTCCTACAATGAGCAGTTCTTC,CASSMLGVGSSYNEQFF
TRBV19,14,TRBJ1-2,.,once,TGTGCCACCAAACCCCAGCAGGCGAATTATGGCTACACCTTC,CATKPQQANYGYTF
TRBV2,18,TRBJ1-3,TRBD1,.,TGTGCCAGCAGCCTGCTTGGGACAGGTGACCTATCTGGAAACACCATATATTTT,CASSLLGTGDLSGNTIYF
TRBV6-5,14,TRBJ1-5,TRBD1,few,TGTGCCAGCAGGGACAGGGGGGACAATCAGCCCCAGCATTTT,CASRDRGDNQPQHF
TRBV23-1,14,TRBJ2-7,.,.,TGCGCCAGCAGTCAATCTCTAGCTACCTACGAGCAGTACTTC,CASSQSLATYEQYF
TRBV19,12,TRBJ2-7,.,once,TGTGCCAGTAGTCTAGATAGGGGTGAGCAGTACTTC,CASSLDRGEQYF
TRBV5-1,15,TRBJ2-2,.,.,TGCGCCAGCAGCTCCTGGACACCGAACACCGGGGAGCTGTTTTTT,CASSSWTPNTGELFF
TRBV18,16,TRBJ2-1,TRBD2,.,TGTGCCAGCTCCCCTACTAGCGGGGGTACCTACAATGAGCAGTTCTTC,CASSPTSGGTYNEQFF
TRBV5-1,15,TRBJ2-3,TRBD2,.,TGCGCCAGCAGCCGGCTAGCGGATAGCACAGATACGCAGTATTTT,CASSRLADSTDTQYF
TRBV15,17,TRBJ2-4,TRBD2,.,TGTGCCACCAGCAGAGACTCTGGAACTAGCGTCCAAAACATTCAGTACTTC,CATSRDSGTSVQNIQYF
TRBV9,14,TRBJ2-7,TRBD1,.,TGTGCCAGCAGCGTAGGGACAGGGGCCCACGAGCAGTACTTC,CASSVGTGAHEQYF
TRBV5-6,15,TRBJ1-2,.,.,TGTGCCAGCAGCTTGATGGGGGCTTCTAACTATGGCTACACCTTC,CASSLMGASNYGYTF
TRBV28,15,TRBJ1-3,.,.,TGTGCCAGCAGGACTTTCGGGTCGGGAGGAAACACCATATATTTT,CASRTFGSGGNTIYF
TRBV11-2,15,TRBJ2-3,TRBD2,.,TGTGCCAGCAGCTTACGCGGGGGGTCCACAGATACGCAGTATTTT,CASSLRGGSTDTQYF
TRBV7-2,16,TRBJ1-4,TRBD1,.,TGTGCCAGCAGCCGGGACAGGGGATCAACTAATGAAAAACTGTTTTTT,CASSRDRGSTNEKLFF
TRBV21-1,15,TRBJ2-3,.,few,TGTGCCAGCAGCAAAGGTAGCAGGGAAACAGATACGCAGTATTTT,CASSKGSRETDTQYF
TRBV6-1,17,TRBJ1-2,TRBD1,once,TGTGCCAGCAGTGAAGGGACAGGGTATAGGGAGGACTATGGCTACACCTTC,CASSEGTGYREDYGYTF
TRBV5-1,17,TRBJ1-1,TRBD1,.,TGCGCCAGCAGCTTGGTTGTAGGGGGCGGTGGATACACTGAAGCTTTCTTT,CASSLVVGGGGYTEAFF
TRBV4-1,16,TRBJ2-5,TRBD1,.,TGCGCCAGCAGCCAGGGGGACAGGGGCGGTGGAGAGACCCAGTACTTC,CASSQGDRGGGETQYF
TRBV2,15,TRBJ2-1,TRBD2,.,TGTGCCAGCAGTGAGTGGAGCGGGGGGGCGAATGAGCAGTTCTTC,CASSEWSGGANEQFF